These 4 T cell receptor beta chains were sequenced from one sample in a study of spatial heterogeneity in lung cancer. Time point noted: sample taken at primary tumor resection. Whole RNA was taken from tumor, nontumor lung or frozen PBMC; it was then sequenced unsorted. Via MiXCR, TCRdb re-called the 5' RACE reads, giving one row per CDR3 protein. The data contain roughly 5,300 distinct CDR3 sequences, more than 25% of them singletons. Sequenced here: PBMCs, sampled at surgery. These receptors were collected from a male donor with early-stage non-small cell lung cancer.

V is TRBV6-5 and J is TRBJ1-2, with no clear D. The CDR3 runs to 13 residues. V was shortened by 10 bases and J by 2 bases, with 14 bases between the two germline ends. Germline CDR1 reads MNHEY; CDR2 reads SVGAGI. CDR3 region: CATLRAGNYGYTF. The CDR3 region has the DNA TGTGCCACCCTCCGAGCAGGAAACTATGGCTACACCTTC.

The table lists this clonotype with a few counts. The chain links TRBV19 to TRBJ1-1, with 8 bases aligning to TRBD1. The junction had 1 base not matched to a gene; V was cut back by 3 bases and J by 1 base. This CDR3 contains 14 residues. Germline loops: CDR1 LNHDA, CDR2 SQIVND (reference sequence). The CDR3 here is CASSIGTGNTEAFF. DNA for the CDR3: TGTGCCAGTAGTATCGGGACAGGGAACACTGAAGCTTTCTTT.

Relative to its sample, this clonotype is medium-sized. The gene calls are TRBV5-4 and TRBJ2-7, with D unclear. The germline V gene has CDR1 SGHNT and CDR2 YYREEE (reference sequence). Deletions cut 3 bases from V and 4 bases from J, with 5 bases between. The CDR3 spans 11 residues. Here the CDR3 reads CASSSNYEQYF. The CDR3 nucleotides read TGTGCCAGCAGCTCAAATTACGAGCAGTACTTC.

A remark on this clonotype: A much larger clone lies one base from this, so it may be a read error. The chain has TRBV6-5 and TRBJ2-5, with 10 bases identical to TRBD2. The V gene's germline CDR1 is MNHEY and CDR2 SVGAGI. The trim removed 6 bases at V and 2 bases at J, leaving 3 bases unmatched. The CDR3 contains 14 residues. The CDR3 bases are TGTGCCAGCAGCAGCGGGAGGGAGCAAGAGACCCAGTACTTC. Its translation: CASSSGREQETQYF.